Reported below is one T cell receptor (beta chain). Which antigen it targets is not known. No much larger clone exists at a distance of one base, and base qualities are not known. The same CDR3 can be traced to other DNA sequences in this sample. The data derive from a study of beta chain features in type 1 diabetes (dated by TCRdb to the late 2010s). About the investigation overall: No differences in mean age, gender distribution, total cell number or subset yield were found between patients and healthy donors. Across all samples, some 110,000,000 sorted cells were examined, and cell number per subset correlated strongly with RNA yield. In the study, TCRB repertoires of sorted circulating CD4+ T cell subsets from recently diagnosed type 1 diabetes patients were compared with those of matched healthy donors. Whereas all 30 or so donors provided naive and central memory subsets, regulatory and stem cell-like memory subsets were isolated from just 8 patients and roughly 8 healthy donors.

The CDR3 runs 15 amino acids, cysteine and phenylalanine included. Here the CDR3 DNA is all that survives: 45 bases in frame from base 1. CDR1 and CDR2, looked up from the germline V gene, are LGHNA and YSLEER. The V and J ends are trimmed by 0 bases and 4 bases, leaving 9 bases between them. A single peripheral blood draw of 95 to 150 mL on average was collected from each donor into heparinised tubes. A BD FACSAria II was used to sort naive, central memory, regulatory and stem cell-like memory CD4+ T cells with a panel that included CD45RO, CCR7, CD25, CD127, CD95 and CD27. All sorted populations exceeded 95% purity. PBMCs were isolated immediately by Lymphoprep density gradient centrifugation and stained directly without culture. Samples were stained and sorted in pairs, with one healthy donor and one patient per experiment, so that batch effects were minimized. All of the isolated RNA was reverse transcribed with the High Capacity cDNA Reverse Transcription Kit, so expressed TCRB transcripts were sequenced. Deep immunoSEQ sequencing was applied to naive, central memory and regulatory T cell samples, giving an average of about 3.7 million total reads per sample. After sorted cells were lysed in RLT buffer, RNA was extracted with DNase-treated RNeasy Micro or Mini kits, with the choice depending on cell number. Each cell subset was processed separately to prevent cross-contamination, with patient and healthy donor samples processed together. The immunoSEQ multiplex PCR was used to amplify TCRB sequences from cDNA, generating 87-bp fragments that spanned the CDR3 region. The amplicons were sequenced using the Illumina HiSeq platform. The study's processing was this. Synthetic template baselines were used to correct PCR bias computationally, reads within Hamming distance 2 were collapsed together, and singletons that could not be merged were discarded. Reads were aligned against IMGT to assign V, D and J genes, CDR3 length and insertions or deletions at six rearrangement sites. Within each subset, clonotype counts were normalized to sorted cell number, after which true diversity and Gini coefficients were computed with the tcR R package. The overlap coefficient, calculated on TCRB nucleotide sequences, was used to measure repertoire sharing. Out-of-frame TCRB sequences from naive cells were analyzed as a proxy for the pre-selection repertoire. TCRdb holds this immuneACCESS table with in-frame rearrangements only. Some clones are missing; in checked studies, unresolved V genes explain under half, and the rest has no known cause. The V and J calls and the clone size are those of that table, but D and trimming were determined from the DNA. Here the sample has about 360,000 clones; 10% to 15% occur a single time. Of the sample, more than 0.015% is held by the ten largest clones.

Overall results and qualifications from the work: Because small numbers of individuals were included in the HLA sub-analyses, any influence of HLA type on TCRB rearrangement was left unresolved. At VDJ recombination sites, type 1 diabetes patients had fewer insertions and more deleted nucleotides, which implies abnormalities in thymic rearrangement. Sequencing cDNA rather than genomic DNA could over-represent highly expressing activated cells, although activation and CD3 levels did not differ between groups. Naive, central memory and regulatory TCRB repertoires appeared to be more similar among patients than among healthy donors. In all four CD4+ subsets, TCRB CDR3 length was moderately but significantly shorter in type 1 diabetes patients. PCR may preferentially amplify shorter templates, but because patient and control samples were amplified and corrected together, any resulting skew would affect both groups equally.

Recombination joined TRBV4-3 with TRBJ2-2; D gene: possibly TRBD1, on 5 matching bases. Sequencing was done on a sample of naive CD4+ T cells from blood. The cell subset or site tag for this specimen amounts to: true naive CD4+ T cells. The receptor comes from a man between 18 and 29 years old in good health. The CDR3 has the sequence CASSQEGGATGELFF. Read as DNA, the sequence is TGCGCCAGCAGCCAAGAGGGTGGGGCCACCGGGGAGCTGTTTTTT.